The sequence of this T cell receptor beta chain was determined in a study of beta chain features in type 1 diabetes. Concerning this clone: Its matching antigen is unknown.

Overall study results and limits: The naive, central memory and Treg TCRB repertoires of patients appeared to be more similar to one another than those of healthy donors. Sequencing from cDNA could over-represent high-TCR-expressing cells. People with Type 1 diabetes carried modestly yet significantly shorter TCRB CDR3s in all four CD4+ subsets.

Expressed TCRB transcripts got sequenced, as all isolated RNA was reverse transcribed. Measured with immunoSEQ multiplex PCR; TCRdb has only the in-frame clones, and not every one. The sample yields some 350,000 clones, approximately 13% seen once. A heparinised blood draw that averaged about 100 mL was obtained once from each donor. Central memory, naive, regulatory and stem cell-like memory CD4+ cells were sorted by CD45RO/CCR7/CD25/CD127/CD95/CD27. Trimming removed 7 bases from V and 2 bases from J, with 17 bases in between. CDR1 and CDR2 from the germline V gene are KGHSH and LQKENI. This CDR3 spans 15 amino acids.

Sequencing was carried out using naive CD4+ T cells from blood. The sequence was collected from a woman aged 18 to 35 with type 1 diabetes. The chain employs TRBV18 and TRBJ2-5; D possibly corresponds to TRBD2 (7 bases). CDR3 loop: CASYFARGAQETQYF. Here the CDR3 DNA reads TGTGCCAGCTACTTCGCCCGGGGGGCTCAAGAGACCCAGTACTTC.